A single sample gave rise to the 24 T cell receptor beta chains below, sequenced in a study of OX40 agonist ivuxolimab in advanced cancers. Sequencing was performed with immunoSEQ multiplex PCR; in TCRdb, only in-frame clones are kept and a portion is missing. The sample comprises about 77,000 clones, just under 95% of which are singletons, and around 0.29% rests with the top ten. Source: CD4+ or CD8+ T cells sorted from blood, taken in a trial of the OX40 agonist ivuxolimab. The receptor source for this set is an adult with an advanced solid tumor such as melanoma, head and neck, liver or kidney cancer.

The chain employs TRBV7-8 and TRBJ1-1; D unresolved. V lost 1 base, J lost 0 bases, and 9 bases lay in between. The CDR3 loop spans 15 amino acids. CDR1 SGHVS and CDR2 FQNEAQ come from the germline V gene. The CDR3 sequence: CASSLDRQLNTEAFF. The CDR3 nucleotides read TGTGCCAGCAGCTTAGATCGACAATTGAACACTGAAGCTTTCTTT. Drawing the rest from reference TRBV7-8 and TRBJ1-1, the complete variable domain is GAGVSQSPRYKVAKRGQDVALRCDPISGHVSLFWYQQALGQGPEFLTYFQNEAQLDKSGLPSDRFFAERPEGSVSTLKIQRTQQEDSAVYLCASSLDRQLNTEAFFGQGTRLTVV.

In this sample, this clone turned up a few times. The V call is TRBV5-1, the J call TRBJ2-1, with 11 bases matching TRBD2. Germline V lookup: CDR1 SGHRS, CDR2 YFSETQ. Germline trimming cut 2 bases from V and 7 bases from J; bases unmatched to any gene: 8. This CDR3 is built from 16 residues. The CDR3 nucleotides are TGCGCCAGCAGCTTCCTAGCGGGGGGTTCCAGGAATGAGCAGTTCTTC. It codes for CASSFLAGGSRNEQFF.

This sequence joins TRBV6-6 and TRBJ1-1, with D uncertain. This CDR3 has 16 amino acids. In germline, CDR1 is MNHNY, CDR2 SVGAGI (reference sequence). V was clipped by 2 bases and J by 5 bases, with 18 bases between them. CDR3 region: CASSYPPTAGGTEAFF. Here the CDR3 DNA reads TGTGCCAGCAGTTACCCACCAACGGCAGGAGGGACTGAAGCTTTCTTT.

This chain joins TRBV27 and TRBJ2-5; 13 positions match TRBD2. V gave up 0 bases and J gave up 0 bases; unmatched junction bases: 1. Germline V gene data show CDR1 as MNHEY and CDR2 as SMNVEV (reference sequence). This CDR3 has 17 amino acids. CDR3 loop: CASSLSGLAGYQETQYF. The CDR3 bases are TGTGCCAGCAGTTTATCGGGACTAGCGGGGTACCAAGAGACCCAGTACTTC.

As DNA, the CDR3 is TGCGCCAGCAGCTTGGGGGAGGGACGCGAAGCTTTCTTT. Translated, it gives CASSLGEGREAFF. The V gene is TRBV5-1, the J gene TRBJ1-1; D might be TRBD1 (5 bases). CDR1 SGHRS and CDR2 YFSETQ come from the germline V gene. The length of the CDR3 is 13 residues. V lost 0 bases to trimming and J lost 8 bases, with 11 bases between them.

This chain joins TRBV30 and TRBJ2-3; D might be TRBD2 (6 bases). The germline CDR1 and CDR2 sequences are GTSNPN and SVGIG (reference sequence). V was trimmed by 1 base and J by 4 bases, leaving 12 bases between them. CDR3 size: 14 residues. CDR3 bases: TGTGCCTGGAGTGGGGGGAGGTTGGCAGATACGCAGTATTTT. It yields the protein CAWSGGRLADTQYF.

The chain uses TRBV6-6 and TRBJ2-2; no firm D call. The CDR3 length is 15 residues. V lost 2 bases and J 6 bases, leaving 13 bases between the germline ends. Germline CDR1 MNHNY, CDR2 SVGAGI (reference sequence). The CDR3 region has the DNA TGTGCCAGCAGTTACGTCGGAGTCGGAGCCGGGGAGCTGTTTTTT. This codes for CASSYVGVGAGELFF.

The CDR3 reads CASSRTSGGNQETQYF. The DNA of the CDR3 is TGTGCCAGTAGCCGGACTAGCGGGGGGAACCAAGAGACCCAGTACTTC. The gene calls are TRBV19 and TRBJ2-5, with 14 positions matching TRBD2. There are 16 residues in the CDR3. The ends lost 6 bases at V and 0 bases at J; junction bases unmatched: 3. From germline, CDR1 is LNHDA and CDR2 SQIVND (reference sequence).

J is TRBJ2-1 and V is TRBV6-5; D ambiguous. Looked up from germline, CDR1 is MNHEY and CDR2 is SVGAGI. This CDR3 has 15 amino acids. The V gene lost 2 bases and the J gene lost 13 bases, with 21 bases spanning the gap. The CDR3 loop is CASSYSRDTTPGQFF. The CDR3 region has the DNA TGTGCCAGCAGTTACAGCCGAGACACCACACCGGGTCAGTTCTTC.

The chain joins TRBV19 to TRBJ2-7; D possibly uses TRBD1 or TRBD2 (6 bases each). Trimming left V 6 bases short and J 6 bases short, with 18 bases between. Per the germline V gene, CDR1 is LNHDA and CDR2 is SQIVND (reference sequence). The CDR3 spans 14 residues. This chain's CDR3 is CASRQGGGVGEQYF. DNA for the CDR3: TGTGCCAGTAGACAGGGTGGCGGGGTCGGCGAGCAGTACTTC.

The J gene is TRBJ1-3, the V gene TRBV7-2; maybe TRBD1 (5 bases). This CDR3 is built from 14 residues. Trimming took off 3 bases at V and 1 base at J, with 7 bases between the two ends. Germline-derived CDR1 and CDR2 are SGHTA and FQGNSA. CDR3 nucleotides: TGTGCCAGCAGCTTGGACATTTCTGGAAACACCATATATTTT. Translation gives CASSLDISGNTIYF.

The gene calls are TRBV11-3 and TRBJ1-5; D not resolved. CDR1 and CDR2 from the germline V gene are SGHNT and YENEEA. V lost 5 bases and J 1 base, leaving 6 bases between the germline ends. CDR3 length: 13 residues. This chain's CDR3 is CASSLGSNQPQHF. CDR3 in DNA: TGTGCCAGCAGCCTCGGGAGCAATCAGCCCCAGCATTTT.

The chain couples TRBV6-1 to TRBJ2-7, with 9 nucleotides matching TRBD2. The CDR3 is made up of 15 amino acids. Per the germline V gene, CDR1 is MNHNS and CDR2 is SASEGT. After removal of 8 bases from V and 2 bases from J, the junction contained 10 bases not matched to a gene. The CDR3: CASRRGLAFPYEQYF. The CDR3, as DNA: TGTGCCAGCCGACGAGGACTAGCGTTCCCCTACGAGCAGTACTTC.

The chain has TRBV28 and TRBJ2-7; the match to TRBD1 covers 9 bases. J gave up 4 bases and V 6 bases, and 7 bases lay outside the gene matches. Per germline, CDR1 MDHEN and CDR2 SYDVKM. The CDR3 loop spans 14 amino acids. Written as DNA, the CDR3 is TGTGCCAGCAGCACCCCGGGACAGGGTTACGAGCAGTACTTC. Protein: CASSTPGQGYEQYF.

This chain joins TRBV18 and TRBJ1-4; D may be TRBD1 (5 bases). From germline, CDR1 is KGHSH and CDR2 LQKENI. V was cut by 5 bases and J by 6 bases, with 10 bases left in between. This CDR3 contains 13 residues. The CDR3 loop is CASSTGAYEKLFF. For the CDR3, the DNA is TGTGCCAGCTCAACCGGGGCCTATGAAAAACTGTTTTTT.

The chain couples TRBV7-3 to TRBJ2-1; possibly TRBD1 for D (6 bases). Trimming removed 5 bases from V and 1 base from J, with 12 bases in between. Per the germline V gene, CDR1 is SGHTA and CDR2 is FQGTGA. This CDR3 spans 15 amino acids. CDR3 in DNA: TGTGCCAGCAGCCTAGCAGGGGCTTCCTACAATGAGCAGTTCTTC. The encoded protein is CASSLAGASYNEQFF.

This clone was found a few times. The chain combines TRBV19 with TRBJ1-4; TRBD1 might be the D (5 bases). Germline loops: CDR1 LNHDA, CDR2 SQIVND (reference sequence). The CDR3 contains 16 residues. The V gene lost 3 bases and the J gene lost 0 bases, with 11 bases spanning the gap. CDR3 sequence: CASSIGGSATNEKLFF. The CDR3 coding sequence is TGTGCCAGTAGTATCGGGGGGTCGGCAACTAATGAAAAACTGTTTTTT.

The rearrangement joins TRBV7-2 to TRBJ2-1; TRBD2 agrees at 16 bases. V trimming: 2 bases; J trimming: 7 bases; junction bases outside the gene matches: 8. Germline lookup yields CDR1 SGHTA and CDR2 FQGNSA. The CDR3 is 18 residues long. In nucleotides, the CDR3 is TGTGCCAGCAGCTTACACCCGGGACTAGCGGGAGGGGGTAATGAGCAGTTCTTC. Amino acids: CASSLHPGLAGGGNEQFF.

The rearrangement joins TRBV4-1 to TRBJ1-3; 9 positions match TRBD1. Germline V gives CDR1 MGHRA, CDR2 YSYEKL. V trimming: 3 bases; J trimming: 0 bases; junction bases outside the gene matches: 9. This CDR3 spans 18 amino acids. The CDR3 loop is CASSHSPGQGFSGNTIYF. Here the CDR3 DNA reads TGCGCCAGCAGCCATTCACCGGGACAGGGTTTCTCTGGAAACACCATATATTTT.

This chain's CDR3 is CASSLAPGVAGNTIYF. Written as DNA, the CDR3 is TGCGCCAGCAGCTTGGCCCCAGGGGTGGCCGGAAACACCATATATTTT. The rearrangement joins TRBV5-1 to TRBJ1-3, with D maybe TRBD1 (6 bases). Germline-derived CDR1 and CDR2 are SGHRS and YFSETQ. The CDR3 is made up of 16 amino acids. V gave up 0 bases and J gave up 4 bases, with 14 bases separating them.

The chain is built from TRBV19 and TRBJ1-1; D is undetermined. CDR3 length equals 14 residues. Germline V gene sequence: CDR1 LNHDA, CDR2 SQIVND (reference sequence). V lost 10 bases, J lost 1 base, and 16 bases lay in between. CDR3 sequence reads: CATYTHIPNTEAFF. CDR3 DNA sequence: TGTGCCACCTATACACATATTCCGAACACTGAAGCTTTCTTT. Full variable domain (rest looked up from reference TRBV19 and TRBJ1-1): DGGITQSPKYLFRKEGQNVTLSCEQNLNHDAMYWYRQDPGQGLRLIYYSQIVNDFQKGDIAEGYSVSREKKESFPLTVTSAQKNPTAFYLCATYTHIPNTEAFFGQGTRLTVV.

The rearrangement joins TRBV5-8 to TRBJ2-5; 7 bases map to TRBD1. The germline gives CDR1 SGHTS, CDR2 YDEGEE. The CDR3 is 13 amino acids. After removal of 4 bases from V and 5 bases from J, the junction contained 5 bases not matched to a gene. The chain's CDR3 is CASSAQGKETQYF. CDR3 nucleotide sequence: TGTGCCAGCAGCGCACAGGGGAAGGAGACCCAGTACTTC.

On this clone: Within the sample, other DNA sequences also encode this same CDR3. The chain couples TRBV11-2 to TRBJ2-5; D gene unclear. Germline CDR1 is SGHAT and CDR2 is FQNNGV. Trimming took off 3 bases at V and 0 bases at J, with 5 bases between the two ends. There are 13 residues in the CDR3. The CDR3 sequence: CASSFSHQETQYF. Here the CDR3 DNA reads TGTGCCAGCAGCTTCTCCCACCAAGAGACCCAGTACTTC.

The CDR3 DNA reads as TGCGCCAGCAGCTTGGCCCCGGGGGAGAACTATGGCTACACCTTC. Its translation is CASSLAPGENYGYTF. The chain links TRBV5-1 to TRBJ1-2; weak D call: TRBD1 (5 bases). Trimming took off 0 bases at V and 2 bases at J, with 11 bases between the two ends. CDR1 and CDR2 (germline): SGHRS, YFSETQ. The CDR3 extends over 15 amino acids.